The 12 T cell receptor beta chains given below trace back to one sample, sequenced in a study of early T cells in non-severe SARS-CoV-2 infection. MiXCR, applied by TCRdb to the 5' RACE reads, yields one record per CDR3 protein. The repertoire holds some 50,000 distinct CDR3 sequences, with roughly a tenth as singletons. The sequencing sample was made of whole blood. These receptors were collected from an adult who was a healthcare worker with PCR-confirmed SARS-CoV-2 infection or an uninfected control (not recorded which).

Written as DNA, the CDR3 is TGTGCCAGCAGCTTCGACACCAATGAGCAGTTCTTC. Amino acids: CASSFDTNEQFF. The V gene is TRBV5-6, the J gene TRBJ2-1; the D is unclear. Looked up from germline, CDR1 is SGHDT and CDR2 is YYEEEE. This CDR3 has 12 amino acids. Trimming removed 2 bases from V and 6 bases from J, with 6 bases in between.

This clonotype occurred many times. V usage is TRBV15 and J usage is TRBJ2-4; 12 bases are shared with TRBD2. The V gene end was trimmed by 0 bases and the J gene end by 8 bases; junction bases not matched to a gene: 8. Germline V CDR1 and CDR2: LNHNV, YYDKDF (reference sequence). CDR3 length equals 17 residues. The CDR3 coding sequence is TGTGCCACCAGCAGAGACGGGCCTAGCGGGGGGGCGGACATTCAGTACTTC. Translation: CATSRDGPSGGADIQYF. Full variable domain (rest looked up from reference TRBV15 and TRBJ2-4): DAMVIQNPRYQVTQFGKPVTLSCSQTLNHNVMYWYQQKSSQAPKLLFHYYDKDFNNEADTPDNFQSRRPNTSFCFLDIRSPGLGDTAMYLCATSRDGPSGGADIQYFGAGTRLSVL.

The sample holds a few counts of this clonotype. The chain combines TRBV29-1 with TRBJ1-2; the D is unclear. Trimming took 3 bases from V and 8 from J, leaving 16 bases between them. In germline, CDR1 is SQVTM, CDR2 ANQGSEA. The CDR3 length is 13 residues. This CDR3 is CSVDASFDWGYTF. The CDR3 DNA is TGCAGCGTTGACGCGTCTTTCGACTGGGGCTACACCTTC.

The J gene is TRBJ1-2, the V gene TRBV2; 8 nucleotides agree with TRBD1. J gave up 10 bases and V 6 bases, and 10 bases lay outside the gene matches. Germline CDR1 and CDR2: SNHLY and FYNNEI. CDR3 length equals 13 residues. The CDR3 is CASSPGTGLIYTF. CDR3 DNA sequence: TGTGCCAGCAGCCCCGGGACAGGTCTAATCTACACCTTC.

This clonotype was observed many times. The V call is TRBV6-4, the J call TRBJ1-1; weak D call: TRBD1 (5 bases). Trimming removed 3 bases from V and 1 base from J, with 12 bases in between. The CDR3 runs 15 residues. Germline CDR1 and CDR2: MRHNA and SNTAGT. CDR3 amino acids: CASSEGDGTNTEAFF. The CDR3 DNA sequence: TGTGCCAGCAGTGAAGGGGACGGAACGAACACTGAAGCTTTCTTT.

The chain uses TRBV11-2 and TRBJ2-2; maybe TRBD2 (6 bases). The CDR3 has 16 amino acids. CDR1 is SGHAT, CDR2 FQNNGV, per germline. Trimming pared 2 bases from V and 4 bases from J, leaving 14 bases between. The CDR3 loop is CASSLRLVGVTGELFF. The CDR3 DNA sequence: TGTGCCAGCAGCTTAAGACTAGTGGGAGTCACCGGGGAGCTGTTTTTT.

This clonotype was counted ten times or more. CDR3 sequence reads: CASSPGTYNEQFF. The CDR3 region has the DNA TGTGCCAGCAGCCCCGGGACCTACAATGAGCAGTTCTTC. V usage is TRBV7-3 and J usage is TRBJ2-1; tentatively, D is TRBD2 (5 bases). V lost 5 bases to trimming and J lost 2 bases, with 7 bases between them. CDR3 size: 13 residues. The germline CDR1 and CDR2 sequences are SGHTA and FQGTGA.

This clonotype turned up a few times. The V call is TRBV12-3 or TRBV12-4, the J call TRBJ1-5, with unresolved D. V gave up 5 bases and J gave up 5 bases, with 19 bases separating them. The CDR3 length is 16 residues. CDR3 residues: CASSHLGGRDHQPQHF. CDR3 DNA sequence: TGTGCCAGCAGTCACCTCGGTGGACGGGATCATCAGCCCCAGCATTTT.

The V and J genes are TRBV20-1 and TRBJ2-3; 8 bases are a match to TRBD2. V was clipped by 1 base and J by 6 bases; unmatched bases: 6. Looked up from germline, CDR1 is DFQATT and CDR2 is SNEGSKA (reference sequence). The CDR3 length is 14 residues. The CDR3 spells CSARGAKRGDTQYF. The CDR3 DNA reads as TGCAGTGCTAGAGGAGCTAAGCGGGGGGATACGCAGTATTTT.

This clonotype appeared many times. This chain uses TRBV27 with TRBJ2-7, with TRBD1 as a possible D gene (6 bases). Germline values: CDR1 MNHEY, CDR2 SMNVEV (reference sequence). Trimming cost V 4 bases and J 7 bases, with 11 bases left between them. The CDR3 covers 12 residues. CDR3 loop: CASSSDRYEQYF. The DNA for the CDR3 is TGTGCCAGCAGTTCCGACAGGTATGAGCAGTACTTC.

The chain recombines TRBV3-1 with TRBJ1-2, with unresolved D. From germline, CDR1 is LGHDT and CDR2 YNNKEL (reference sequence). V lost 1 base and J 10 bases, leaving 16 bases between the germline ends. There are 14 residues in the CDR3. DNA for the CDR3: TGTGCCAGCAGCCAAGGCCCACAGCCAACCCCCTACACCTTC. Its translation is CASSQGPQPTPYTF.

The chain has TRBV7-3 and TRBJ2-5; no definite D call. The ends were cut back, 5 bases at V and 2 bases at J, with 9 bases in the middle. Per germline, CDR1 SGHTA and CDR2 FQGTGA. The CDR3 loop spans 13 amino acids. CDR3 protein: CASSKELQETQYF. The DNA for the CDR3 is TGTGCCAGCAGCAAAGAGCTGCAAGAGACCCAGTACTTC.